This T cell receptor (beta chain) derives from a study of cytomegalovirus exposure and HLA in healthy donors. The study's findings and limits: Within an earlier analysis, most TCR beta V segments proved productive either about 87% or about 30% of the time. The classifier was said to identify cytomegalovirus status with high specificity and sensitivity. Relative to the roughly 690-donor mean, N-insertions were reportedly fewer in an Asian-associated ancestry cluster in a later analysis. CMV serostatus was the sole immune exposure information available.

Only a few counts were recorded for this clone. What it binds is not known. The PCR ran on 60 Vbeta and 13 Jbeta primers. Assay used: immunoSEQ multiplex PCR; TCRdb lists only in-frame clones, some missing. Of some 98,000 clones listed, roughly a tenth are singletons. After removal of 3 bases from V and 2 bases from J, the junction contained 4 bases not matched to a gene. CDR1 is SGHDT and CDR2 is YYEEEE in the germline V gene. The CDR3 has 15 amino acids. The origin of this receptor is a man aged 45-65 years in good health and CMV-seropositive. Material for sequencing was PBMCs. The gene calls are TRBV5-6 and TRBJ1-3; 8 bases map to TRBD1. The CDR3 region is CASSSPTGAGNTIYF. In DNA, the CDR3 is TGTGCCAGCAGCTCTCCGACAGGGGCTGGAAACACCATATATTTT.